Listed here are 26 T cell receptor beta chains from one sample, sequenced in a study of T cell responses to AZD1222 COVID-19 vaccine. Data came from immunoSEQ multiplex PCR; TCRdb stores just in-frame clones and leaves some out. The data hold 150,000 to 200,000 clones, with 80% to 90% observed a single time. The sequences come from peripheral blood, collected on day 0 of AZD1222 vaccination. The receptor source for this set is an adult in good health.

The chain recombines TRBV6-5 with TRBJ2-1, with 7 bases identical to TRBD1. This CDR3 region has 15 residues. The V gene end was trimmed by 4 bases and the J gene end by 2 bases; junction bases not matched to a gene: 5. Germline V gene sequence: CDR1 MNHEY, CDR2 SVGAGI. CDR3 coding DNA: TGTGCCAGCAGTTTGTCGGGACAGCCCTACAATGAGCAGTTCTTC. Protein product: CASSLSGQPYNEQFF.

J is TRBJ2-5 and V is TRBV29-1; D gene unclear. Germline-derived CDR1 and CDR2 are SQVTM and ANQGSEA. The CDR3 is made up of 12 amino acids. V was clipped by 5 bases and J by 1 base, with 8 bases between them. The CDR3 DNA reads as TGCAGCGTTTCGGCTATCCAAGAGACCCAGTACTTC. Translated, it gives CSVSAIQETQYF.

The CDR3 DNA follows: TGTGCCAGCAGCGTAGAGCTTGGGGCGGGAGCTAACTATGGCTACACCTTC. Its protein product is CASSVELGAGANYGYTF. The chain joins TRBV9 to TRBJ1-2; the D gene is possibly TRBD1 (5 bases). V gave up 0 bases and J gave up 0 bases, with 15 bases separating them. Germline V gene sequence: CDR1 SGDLS, CDR2 YYNGEE. The CDR3 length is 17 residues.

The chain links TRBV10-1 to TRBJ2-2, with TRBD2 matching over 9 bases. V shed 0 bases and J 4 bases; nucleotides not matched to a gene: 3. This CDR3 region has 16 residues. Germline CDR1 is WNHNN and CDR2 is SYGVQD (reference sequence). The CDR3 loop reads CASSESKLAGTGELFF. The CDR3 nucleotides are TGCGCCAGCAGTGAGTCGAAACTAGCGGGCACCGGGGAGCTGTTTTTT.

On this clone itself: The same CDR3 also results from other DNA sequences found in this sample. The V and J genes are TRBV9 and TRBJ2-3, with D possibly being TRBD2 (6 bases). Germline V gene lookup returns CDR1 SGDLS and CDR2 YYNGEE. The CDR3 runs 14 residues. V was cut by 2 bases and J by 0 bases, with 7 bases left in between. The DNA of the CDR3 is TGTGCCAGCAGCGTGGAGGGAAGCACAGATACGCAGTATTTT. This codes for CASSVEGSTDTQYF.

The J gene is TRBJ1-4, the V gene TRBV29-1, with D possibly being TRBD1 (5 bases). CDR1 and CDR2 (germline): SQVTM, ANQGSEA. CDR3 length: 14 amino acids. V lost 4 bases and J 0 bases, leaving 9 bases between the germline ends. The CDR3 reads CSVGDSSTNEKLFF. CDR3 nucleotides: TGCAGCGTTGGGGACTCATCAACTAATGAAAAACTGTTTTTT.

This clone was seen just once. The chain uses TRBV18 and TRBJ2-2; 9 bases are a match to TRBD2. With V trimmed by 1 base and J by 6 bases, 6 bases remained unmatched. Germline lookup yields CDR1 KGHSH and CDR2 LQKENI. This CDR3 comprises 16 residues. The CDR3, as DNA: TGTGCCAGCTCACCACGGGCTAGCGGGATTGCCGGGGAGCTGTTTTTT. It specifies CASSPRASGIAGELFF.

This clone was detected once. The chain joins TRBV6-5 to TRBJ2-6; D remains ambiguous. The CDR3 loop spans 15 amino acids. Between the trimmed V and J ends, which lost 2 bases and 0 bases, there was a span of 5 bases. CDR1 is MNHEY and CDR2 is SVGAGI in the germline V gene. For the CDR3, the DNA is TGTGCCAGCAGTTACAAGACCTCTGGGGCCAACGTCCTGACTTTC. The encoded protein is CASSYKTSGANVLTF.

This clone was counted a few times. The chain carries TRBV9 and TRBJ2-1; D not certain. Germline CDR1 is SGDLS and CDR2 is YYNGEE. The CDR3 has 13 residues. V was cut by 1 base and J by 5 bases, with 7 bases left in between. CDR3 DNA: TGTGCCAGCAGCGTATATAATCACAATGAGCAGTTCTTC. Amino acid sequence: CASSVYNHNEQFF.

V is TRBV29-1 and J is TRBJ1-4; 10 bases are a match to TRBD1. CDR1 SQVTM and CDR2 ANQGSEA come from the germline V gene. The CDR3 is 15 amino acids. The V gene end was trimmed by 6 bases and the J gene end by 8 bases; junction bases not matched to a gene: 12. The CDR3 sequence: CSVITDRGLREKLFF. The CDR3 DNA reads TGCAGCGTGATCACCGACAGGGGGCTGCGAGAAAAACTGTTTTTT.

V usage is TRBV6-2 or TRBV6-3 and J usage is TRBJ1-2; D not certain. The CDR3 has 14 residues. The V gene lost 0 bases and the J gene lost 5 bases, with 10 bases spanning the gap. Per the germline V gene, CDR1 is MNHEY and CDR2 is SVGEGT. CDR3 amino acids: CASSYSRQIYGYTF. CDR3 sequence (DNA): TGTGCCAGCAGTTACTCAAGGCAGATTTATGGCTACACCTTC.

This clone was seen more than once but under ten times. CDR3 amino acids: CASRKPGALNTEAFF. The CDR3 DNA reads TGTGCCAGCAGAAAGCCGGGGGCATTGAACACTGAAGCTTTCTTT. This chain joins TRBV28 and TRBJ1-1; the D gene is possibly TRBD1 (6 bases). Germline V gene lookup returns CDR1 MDHEN and CDR2 SYDVKM. With 6 bases removed from V and 0 bases from J, the gap between germline ends came to 14 bases. CDR3 length: 15 residues.

The rearrangement links TRBV5-4 to TRBJ2-2; 10 nucleotides line up with TRBD2. CDR1 is SGHNT and CDR2 is YYREEE in the germline V gene (reference sequence). With 4 bases clipped from V and 7 bases from J, the junction kept 19 bases outside the gene matches. The CDR3 loop spans 19 amino acids. The CDR3 region is CASSPAGAGSGRAGGELFF. CDR3 nucleotide sequence: TGTGCCAGCAGCCCCGCGGGGGCGGGGAGCGGGAGGGCCGGCGGGGAGCTGTTTTTT.

The DNA for the CDR3 is TGTGCCAGCAGCGACCTCCCGAGACAGGGGGCTAACACCGGGGAGCTGTTTTTT. It encodes CASSDLPRQGANTGELFF. This chain joins TRBV2 and TRBJ2-2; the match to TRBD1 covers 10 bases. CDR1 is SNHLY, CDR2 FYNNEI, per germline. Unmatched junction bases numbered 12, after V lost 6 bases and J lost 2 bases. The CDR3 extends over 18 amino acids. Full variable domain (missing parts from reference TRBV2 and TRBJ2-2): EPEVTQTPSHQVTQMGQEVILRCVPISNHLYFYWYRQILGQKVEFLVSFYNNEISEKSEIFDDQFSVERPDGSNFTLKIRSTKLEDSAMYFCASSDLPRQGANTGELFFGEGSRLTVL.

The rearrangement uses TRBV19 and TRBJ1-2; D is ambiguous. Germline CDR1 and CDR2: LNHDA and SQIVND (reference sequence). The CDR3 is made up of 16 amino acids. Trimming stripped 0 bases from V and 5 bases from J, with 16 bases between. In nucleotides, the CDR3 is TGTGCCAGTAGTATAGATATCGAGGGCGCTTCGTATGGCTACACCTTC. It translates to CASSIDIEGASYGYTF.

This CDR3 reads CASSRDRGIAGELFF. In nucleotides, the CDR3 is TGTGCCAGCAGCAGGGACAGGGGGATCGCCGGGGAGCTGTTTTTT. V gene TRBV5-6 combines with J gene TRBJ2-2; 11 bases line up with TRBD1. The germline gives CDR1 SGHDT, CDR2 YYEEEE. The CDR3 contains 15 residues. With 4 bases clipped from V and 6 bases from J, the junction kept 5 bases outside the gene matches.

The rearrangement joins TRBV12-1 to TRBJ1-3; TRBD1, the table's D call, was not compared with the DNA. TRBV12-1 is a pseudogene. The CDR3 runs to 16 residues. CDR3 DNA: TGTGCCAGCAGCTTCCCGCCGTCCAGCTCTGGAAACACCATATATTTT. Residues: CASSFPPSSSGNTIYF.

The rearrangement links TRBV5-5 to TRBJ2-7; D may be TRBD1 (6 bases). The germline V gene has CDR1 SGHKS and CDR2 YYEKEE (reference sequence). This CDR3 contains 15 residues. V was cut by 1 base and J by 7 bases, with 18 bases left in between. DNA for the CDR3: TGTGCCAGCAGCTTGTGGGGGCCCCAAAAGGGTGAGCAGTACTTC. It encodes CASSLWGPQKGEQYF.

The CDR3 region is CASSLGGTEADTQYF. DNA for the CDR3: TGCGCCAGCAGCTTGGGGGGTACAGAGGCAGATACGCAGTATTTT. This chain uses TRBV5-1 with TRBJ2-3; no clear D. Trimming pared 0 bases from V and 4 bases from J, leaving 12 bases between. The CDR3 contains 15 residues. CDR1 and CDR2 from the germline V gene are SGHRS and YFSETQ.

The chain couples TRBV30 to TRBJ2-7; 8 bases agree with TRBD2. There are 13 residues in the CDR3. With 0 bases clipped from V and 3 bases from J, the junction kept 1 base outside the gene matches. CDR1 and CDR2 from the germline V gene are GTSNPN and SVGIG (reference sequence). This CDR3 is CAWSVREGYEQYF. The CDR3 bases are TGTGCCTGGAGTGTCCGGGAGGGCTACGAGCAGTACTTC.

V gene TRBV5-8 combines with J gene TRBJ1-3, with 10 bases lining up with TRBD1. From germline, CDR1 is SGHTS and CDR2 YDEGEE. The V segment lost 2 bases and the J segment 3 bases; nucleotides outside the gene matches: 5. The CDR3 has 16 amino acids. CDR3 in amino acids: CASSLRGTGDGNTIYF. CDR3 nucleotide sequence: TGTGCCAGCAGCTTACGGGGGACAGGGGATGGAAACACCATATATTTT. The complete variable domain, with remaining parts taken from reference TRBV5-8 and TRBJ1-3, reads EAGVTQSPTHLIKTRGQQATLRCSPISGHTSVYWYQQALGLGLQFLLWYDEGEERNRGNFPPRFSGRQFPNYSSELNVNALELEDSALYLCASSLRGTGDGNTIYFGEGSWLTVV.

The J gene is TRBJ1-2, the V gene TRBV7-8, with 8 bases fitting TRBD1. Trimming took 2 bases from V and 6 from J; bases not matched to a gene: 5. The CDR3 contains 14 residues. Per germline, CDR1 SGHVS and CDR2 FQNEAQ. Here the CDR3 DNA reads TGTGCCAGCAGCTTAAGGGACAGGAAGAATGGCTACACCTTC. Translation: CASSLRDRKNGYTF.

The CDR3 region has the DNA TGTGCCAGCAGTCTTGGGGACAGCCACTTTTTT. Translated, it gives CASSLGDSHFF. V is TRBV12-3 or TRBV12-4 and J is TRBJ1-4; 7 nucleotides agree with TRBD1. This CDR3 region has 11 residues. V shed 5 bases, J shed 17 bases, and the junction held 8 bases outside the gene matches.

This sequence joins TRBV25-1 and TRBJ2-7; D is perhaps TRBD2 (6 bases). The CDR3 runs to 14 residues. In germline, CDR1 is MGHDK, CDR2 SYGVNS. V lost 4 bases and J 6 bases, leaving 16 bases between the germline ends. The CDR3 loop is CASSVGATGVEQYF. The DNA for the CDR3 is TGTGCCAGCAGTGTTGGGGCTACGGGGGTCGAGCAGTACTTC.

The chain's CDR3 is CASSLGQGSYTF. In DNA form, the CDR3 reads TGTGCCAGCAGCTTGGGACAGGGTAGCTACACCTTC. This chain connects TRBV5-6 to TRBJ1-2; 7 bases agree with TRBD1. This CDR3 contains 12 residues. Trimming at V came to 0 bases and at J to 9 bases, leaving 2 bases not matched to a gene. Germline CDR1 reads SGHDT; CDR2 reads YYEEEE. Based on the CDR3 plus reference TRBV5-6 and TRBJ1-2, the full variable domain is DAGVTQSPTHLIKTRGQQVTLRCSPKSGHDTVSWYQQALGQGPQFIFQYYEEEERQRGNFPDRFSGHQFPNYSSELNVNALLLGDSALYLCASSLGQGSYTFGSGTRLTVV.

This clone was recorded once. V gene TRBV5-1 combines with J gene TRBJ2-5, with D uncertain. The germline V gene has CDR1 SGHRS and CDR2 YFSETQ. The CDR3 consists of 13 residues. V gave up 1 base and J gave up 5 bases, with 9 bases separating them. For the CDR3, the DNA is TGCGCCAGCAGCTTGATGGGCGATGAGACCCAGTACTTC. It codes for CASSLMGDETQYF. The variable domain in full, with the rest retrieved from reference TRBV5-1 and TRBJ2-5, is KAGVTQTPRYLIKTRGQQVTLSCSPISGHRSVSWYQQTPGQGLQFLFEYFSETQRNKGNFPGRFSGRQFSNSRSEMNVSTLELGDSALYLCASSLMGDETQYFGPGTRLLVL.